Below, 9 T cell receptor beta chains from the same sample are listed, as sequenced in a study of human CD8 memory T cell subsets. The study classified TPEX cells as CCR7+ PD-1+ TIGIT+ early memory CD8+ T cells bearing exhausted-like traits. By UMI-labeled 5' RACE, the TCR beta libraries were made. Each CDR3 protein gets one entry in TCRdb, which reprocessed the 5' RACE reads and gives no DNA. Its listing shows some 6,900 distinct CDR3 sequences. The sample consisted of CD8+ T cells from PBMCs. The receptors derive from a human donor in good health.

According to its frequency, this clonotype is large. The chain combines TRBV12-3 or TRBV12-4 with TRBJ1-1. The length of the CDR3 is 13 residues. This CDR3 is CASSLGPNTEAFF.

The V gene is TRBV5-4, the J gene TRBJ2-5; the TCRdb call, TRBD2, lacks DNA for checking. The CDR3 has 15 amino acids. Germline V gene sequence: CDR1 SGHNT, CDR2 YYREEE (reference sequence). The CDR3 region is CASSLGRGGPETQYF.

The rearrangement links TRBV19 to TRBJ1-1; TCRdb reports TRBD1, a call that lacks DNA to check it against. The germline V gene has CDR1 LNHDA and CDR2 SQIVND (reference sequence). This CDR3 has 16 amino acids. Here the CDR3 reads CASSIKTGGVSTEAFF.

This chain uses TRBV28 with TRBJ2-7; TCRdb names TRBD2, which stays unverified in the absence of DNA. Germline V gives CDR1 MDHEN, CDR2 SYDVKM. The CDR3 consists of 15 residues. The CDR3 sequence: CASSFGPLSSYEQYF.

The chain couples TRBV11-2 to TRBJ2-3; without DNA, the TCRdb call of TRBD1 cannot be checked. Germline V gene lookup returns CDR1 SGHAT and CDR2 FQNNGV. The CDR3 sequence is 15 residues long. The CDR3 sequence: CASSRPSSSGDTQYF.

V gene TRBV12-3 or TRBV12-4 combines with J gene TRBJ2-5; TCRdb's assignment of TRBD2 cannot be checked, as there is no DNA. There are 16 residues in the CDR3. CDR3 protein: CASSSRKLAPQETQYF.

The chain joins TRBV7-8 to TRBJ2-1; TCRdb picks TRBD2, but there is no DNA to check that call. Germline assignment: CDR1 SGHVS and CDR2 FQNEAQ. The CDR3 extends over 15 amino acids. The CDR3 sequence: CASSLFPSGINEQFF. Complete variable domain (other parts from reference TRBV7-8 and TRBJ2-1): GAGVSQSPRYKVAKRGQDVALRCDPISGHVSLFWYQQALGQGPEFLTYFQNEAQLDKSGLPSDRFFAERPEGSVSTLKIQRTQQEDSAVYLCASSLFPSGINEQFFGPGTRLTVL.

This chain uses TRBV12-3 or TRBV12-4 with TRBJ1-2. The CDR3 has 13 residues. The CDR3: CASSPTPNYGYTF.

This chain uses TRBV27 with TRBJ2-1. This CDR3 is 14 amino acids long. Germline V gives CDR1 MNHEY, CDR2 SMNVEV (reference sequence). This CDR3 reads CASSLRSTYNEQFF.